This paragraph reports one T cell receptor (beta chain). The PCR employed 60 Vbeta primers together with 13 Jbeta primers. Generated by immunoSEQ multiplex PCR, the TCRdb table keeps only in-frame clones and is missing some. The sample has 80,000 to 95,000 clones; around three quarters are singletons. The data are from a study of cytomegalovirus exposure and HLA in healthy donors. The CDR3 sequence is 13 residues long. V gave up 4 bases and J gave up 8 bases, with 11 bases separating them. Looked up from germline, CDR1 is MNHEY and CDR2 is SVGAGI. The V and J genes are TRBV6-5 and TRBJ2-2; D possibly corresponds to TRBD2 (6 bases). This receptor was identified in a woman aged 45-65 years in good health and CMV-seropositive. The sample was PBMCs. This CDR3 reads CASSSRLGGELFF. CDR3 DNA: TGTGCCAGCAGTTCCAGACTAGGAGGGGAGCTGTTTTTT.